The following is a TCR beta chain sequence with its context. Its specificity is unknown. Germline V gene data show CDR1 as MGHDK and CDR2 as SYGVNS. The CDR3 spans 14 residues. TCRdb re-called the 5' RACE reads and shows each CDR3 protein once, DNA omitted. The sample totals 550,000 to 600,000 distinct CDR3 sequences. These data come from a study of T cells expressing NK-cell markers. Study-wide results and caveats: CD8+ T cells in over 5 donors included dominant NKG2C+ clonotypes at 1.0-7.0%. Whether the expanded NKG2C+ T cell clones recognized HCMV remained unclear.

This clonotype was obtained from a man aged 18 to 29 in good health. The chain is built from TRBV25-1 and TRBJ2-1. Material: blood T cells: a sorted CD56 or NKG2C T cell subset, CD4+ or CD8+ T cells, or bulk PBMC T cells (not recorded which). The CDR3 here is CASSRHEWNNEQFF.